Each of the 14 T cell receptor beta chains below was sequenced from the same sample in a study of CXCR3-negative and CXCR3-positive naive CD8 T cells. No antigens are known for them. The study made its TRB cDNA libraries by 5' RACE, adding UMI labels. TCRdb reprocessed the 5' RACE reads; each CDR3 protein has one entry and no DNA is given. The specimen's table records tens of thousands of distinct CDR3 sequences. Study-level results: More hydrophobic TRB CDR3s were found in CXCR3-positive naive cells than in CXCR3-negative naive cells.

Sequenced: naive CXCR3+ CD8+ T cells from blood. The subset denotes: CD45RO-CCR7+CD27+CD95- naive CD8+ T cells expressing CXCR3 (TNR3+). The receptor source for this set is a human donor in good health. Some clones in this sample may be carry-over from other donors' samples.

CDR3 region: CSGRTGDEQYF. The V and J genes are TRBV29-1 and TRBJ2-7; TCRdb returns TRBD1, unconfirmable since there is no DNA. The germline CDR1 and CDR2 sequences are SQVTM and ANQGSEA. CDR3 length: 11 residues.

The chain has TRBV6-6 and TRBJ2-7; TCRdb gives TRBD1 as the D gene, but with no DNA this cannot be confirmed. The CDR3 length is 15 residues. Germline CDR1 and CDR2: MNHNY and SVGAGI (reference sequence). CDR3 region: CASSSGTTALEEQYF.

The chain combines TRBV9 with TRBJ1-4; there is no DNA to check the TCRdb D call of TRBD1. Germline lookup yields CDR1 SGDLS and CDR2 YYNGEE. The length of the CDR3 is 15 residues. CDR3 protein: CASSVEGSPFEKLFF.

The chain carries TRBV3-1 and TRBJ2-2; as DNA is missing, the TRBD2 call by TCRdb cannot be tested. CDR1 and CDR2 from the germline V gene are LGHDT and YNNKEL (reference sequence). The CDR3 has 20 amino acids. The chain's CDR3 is CASSQDFWLAGGPGTGELFF.

CDR3: CASIPGGGERFEAFF. This sequence joins TRBV6-5 and TRBJ1-1; TCRdb indicates TRBD1, and absent DNA this call remains unverified. From germline, CDR1 is MNHEY and CDR2 SVGAGI. The CDR3 has 15 residues.

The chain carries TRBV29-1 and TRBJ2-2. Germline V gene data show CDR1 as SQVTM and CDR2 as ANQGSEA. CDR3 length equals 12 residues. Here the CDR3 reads CSVDAETGELFF.

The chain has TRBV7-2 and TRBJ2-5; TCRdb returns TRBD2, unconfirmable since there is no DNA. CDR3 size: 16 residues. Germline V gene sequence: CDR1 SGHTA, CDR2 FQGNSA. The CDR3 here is CASSGFASGGGETQYF.

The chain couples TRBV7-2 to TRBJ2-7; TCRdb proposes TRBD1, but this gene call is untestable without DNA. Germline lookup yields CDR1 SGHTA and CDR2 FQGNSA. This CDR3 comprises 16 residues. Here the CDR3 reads CASRPGGVARYYEQYF.

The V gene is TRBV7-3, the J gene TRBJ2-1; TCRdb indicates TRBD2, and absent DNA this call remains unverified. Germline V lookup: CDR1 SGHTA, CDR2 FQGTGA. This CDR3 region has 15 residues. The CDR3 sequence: CASSLSGGAENEQFF.

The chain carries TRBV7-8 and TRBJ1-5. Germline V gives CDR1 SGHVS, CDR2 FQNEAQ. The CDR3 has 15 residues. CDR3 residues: CASSPQGGGDQPQHF. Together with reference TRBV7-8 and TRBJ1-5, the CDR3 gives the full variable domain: GAGVSQSPRYKVAKRGQDVALRCDPISGHVSLFWYQQALGQGPEFLTYFQNEAQLDKSGLPSDRFFAERPEGSVSTLKIQRTQQEDSAVYLCASSPQGGGDQPQHFGDGTRLSIL.

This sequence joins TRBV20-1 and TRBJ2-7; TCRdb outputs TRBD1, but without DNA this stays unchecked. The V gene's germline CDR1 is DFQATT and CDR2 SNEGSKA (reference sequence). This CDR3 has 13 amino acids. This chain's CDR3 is CSARDLGAYEQYF.

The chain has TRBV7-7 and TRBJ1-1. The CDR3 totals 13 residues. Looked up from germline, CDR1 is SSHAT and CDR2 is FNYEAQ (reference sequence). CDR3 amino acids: CASSLKENTEAFF.

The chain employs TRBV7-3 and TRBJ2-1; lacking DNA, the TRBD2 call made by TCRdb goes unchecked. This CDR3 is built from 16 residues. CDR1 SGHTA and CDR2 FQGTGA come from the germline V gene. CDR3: CASSLYLAGGRNEQFF.

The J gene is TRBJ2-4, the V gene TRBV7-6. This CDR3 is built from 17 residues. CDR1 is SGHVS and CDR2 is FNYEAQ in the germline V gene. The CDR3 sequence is CASSPNDGGLAKNIQYF.